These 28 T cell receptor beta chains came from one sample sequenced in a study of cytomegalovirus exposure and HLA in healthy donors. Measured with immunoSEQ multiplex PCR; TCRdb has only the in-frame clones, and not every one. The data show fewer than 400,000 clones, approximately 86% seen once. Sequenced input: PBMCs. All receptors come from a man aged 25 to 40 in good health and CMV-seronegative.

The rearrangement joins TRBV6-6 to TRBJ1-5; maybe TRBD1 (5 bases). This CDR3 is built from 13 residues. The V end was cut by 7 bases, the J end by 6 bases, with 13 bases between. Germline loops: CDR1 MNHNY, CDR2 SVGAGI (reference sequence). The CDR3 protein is CASTHQGIQPQHF. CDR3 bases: TGTGCCAGCACCCATCAGGGTATTCAGCCCCAGCATTTT.

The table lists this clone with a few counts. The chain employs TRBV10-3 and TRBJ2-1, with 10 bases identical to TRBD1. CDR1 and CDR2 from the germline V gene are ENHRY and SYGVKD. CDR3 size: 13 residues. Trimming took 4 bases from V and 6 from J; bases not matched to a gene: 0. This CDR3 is CAISGTGGNEQFF. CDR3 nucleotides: TGTGCCATCAGTGGGACAGGGGGCAATGAGCAGTTCTTC.

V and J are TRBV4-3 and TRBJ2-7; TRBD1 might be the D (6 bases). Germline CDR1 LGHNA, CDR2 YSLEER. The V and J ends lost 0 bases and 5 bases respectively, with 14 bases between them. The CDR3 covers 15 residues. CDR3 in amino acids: CASSQEFGQGNEQYF. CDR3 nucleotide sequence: TGCGCCAGCAGCCAAGAATTTGGGCAGGGGAACGAGCAGTACTTC.

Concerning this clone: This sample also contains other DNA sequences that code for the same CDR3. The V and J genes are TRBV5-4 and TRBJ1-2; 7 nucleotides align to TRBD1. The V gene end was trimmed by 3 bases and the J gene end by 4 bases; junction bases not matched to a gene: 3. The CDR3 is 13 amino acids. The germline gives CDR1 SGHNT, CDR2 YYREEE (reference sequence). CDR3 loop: CASSSPGGYGYTF. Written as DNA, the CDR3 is TGTGCCAGCAGCTCTCCAGGGGGCTATGGCTACACCTTC.

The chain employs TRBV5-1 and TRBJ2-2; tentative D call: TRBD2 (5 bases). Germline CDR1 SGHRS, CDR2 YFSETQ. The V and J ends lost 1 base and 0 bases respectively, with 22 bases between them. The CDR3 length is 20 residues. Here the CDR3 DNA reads TGCGCCAGCAGCTTGTATGGTTATGTTTATGCGGAGGCGAACACCGGGGAGCTGTTTTTT. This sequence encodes CASSLYGYVYAEANTGELFF.

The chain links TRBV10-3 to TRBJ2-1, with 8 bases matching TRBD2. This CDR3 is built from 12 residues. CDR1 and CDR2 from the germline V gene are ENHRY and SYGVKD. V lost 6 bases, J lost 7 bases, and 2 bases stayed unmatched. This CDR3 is CAIRSGGNEQFF. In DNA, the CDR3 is TGTGCCATCAGATCGGGGGGGAATGAGCAGTTCTTC.

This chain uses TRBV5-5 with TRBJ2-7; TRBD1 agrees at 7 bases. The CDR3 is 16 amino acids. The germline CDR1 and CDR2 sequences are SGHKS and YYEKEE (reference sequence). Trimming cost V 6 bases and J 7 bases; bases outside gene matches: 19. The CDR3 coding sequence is TGTGCCAGCAACCAAGCTACAAAGACAGGGATAGGAGAGCAGTACTTC. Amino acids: CASNQATKTGIGEQYF.

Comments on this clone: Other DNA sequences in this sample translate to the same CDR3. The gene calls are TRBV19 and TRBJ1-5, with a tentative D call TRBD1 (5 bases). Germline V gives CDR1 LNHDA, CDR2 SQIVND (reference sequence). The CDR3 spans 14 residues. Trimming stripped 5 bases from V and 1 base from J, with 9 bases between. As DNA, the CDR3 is TGTGCCAGTAGTTCCAGGGTGAGCAATCAGCCCCAGCATTTT. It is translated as CASSSRVSNQPQHF. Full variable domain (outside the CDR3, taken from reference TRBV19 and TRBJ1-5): DGGITQSPKYLFRKEGQNVTLSCEQNLNHDAMYWYRQDPGQGLRLIYYSQIVNDFQKGDIAEGYSVSREKKESFPLTVTSAQKNPTAFYLCASSSRVSNQPQHFGDGTRLSIL.

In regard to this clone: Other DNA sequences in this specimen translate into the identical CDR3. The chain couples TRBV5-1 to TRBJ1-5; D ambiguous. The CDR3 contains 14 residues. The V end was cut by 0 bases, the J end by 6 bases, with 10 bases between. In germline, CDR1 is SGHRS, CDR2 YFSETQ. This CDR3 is CASSLAGGGQPQHF. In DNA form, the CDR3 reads TGCGCCAGCAGCTTGGCAGGAGGAGGTCAGCCCCAGCATTTT.

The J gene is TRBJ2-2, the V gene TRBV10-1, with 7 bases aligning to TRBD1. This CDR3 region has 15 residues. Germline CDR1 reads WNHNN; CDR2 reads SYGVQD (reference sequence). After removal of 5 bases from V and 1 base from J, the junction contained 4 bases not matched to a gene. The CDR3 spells CASSYGTENTGELFF. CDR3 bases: TGCGCCAGCAGTTATGGGACAGAGAACACCGGGGAGCTGTTTTTT.

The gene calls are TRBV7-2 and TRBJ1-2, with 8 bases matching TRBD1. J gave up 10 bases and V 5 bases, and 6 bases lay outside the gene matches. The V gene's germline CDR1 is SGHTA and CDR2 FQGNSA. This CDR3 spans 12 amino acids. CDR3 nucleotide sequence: TGTGCCAGCAGCGAGGACAGGGCAGTCTACACCTTC. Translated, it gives CASSEDRAVYTF. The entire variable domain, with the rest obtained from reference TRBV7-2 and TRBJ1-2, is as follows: GAGVSQSPSNKVTEKGKDVELRCDPISGHTALYWYRQSLGQGLEFLIYFQGNSAPDKSGLPSDRFSAERTGGSVSTLTIQRTQQEDSAVYLCASSEDRAVYTFGSGTRLTVV.

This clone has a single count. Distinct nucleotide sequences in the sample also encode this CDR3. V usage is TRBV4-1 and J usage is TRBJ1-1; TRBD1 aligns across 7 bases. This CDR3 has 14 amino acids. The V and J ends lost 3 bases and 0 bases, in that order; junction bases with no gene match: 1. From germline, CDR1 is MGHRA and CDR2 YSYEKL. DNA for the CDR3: TGCGCCAGCAGCCAGGGACAGATGAACACTGAAGCTTTCTTT. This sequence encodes CASSQGQMNTEAFF.

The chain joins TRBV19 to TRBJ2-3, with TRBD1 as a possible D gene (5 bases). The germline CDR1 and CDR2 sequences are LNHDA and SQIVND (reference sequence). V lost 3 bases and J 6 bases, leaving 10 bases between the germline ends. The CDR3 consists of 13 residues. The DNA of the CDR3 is TGTGCCAGTAGTATCGGTCACAGGGATACGCAGTATTTT. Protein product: CASSIGHRDTQYF.

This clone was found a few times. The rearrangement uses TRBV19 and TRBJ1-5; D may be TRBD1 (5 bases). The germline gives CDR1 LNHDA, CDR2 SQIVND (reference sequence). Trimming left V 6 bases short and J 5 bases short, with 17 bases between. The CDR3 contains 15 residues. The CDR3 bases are TGTGCCAGTAGGCGTAGTGCCAGGGTCGATCAGCCCCAGCATTTT. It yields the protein CASRRSARVDQPQHF.

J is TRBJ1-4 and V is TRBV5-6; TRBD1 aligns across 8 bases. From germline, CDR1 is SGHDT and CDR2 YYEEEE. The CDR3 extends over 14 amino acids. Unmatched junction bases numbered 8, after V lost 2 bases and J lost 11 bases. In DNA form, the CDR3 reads TGTGCCAGCAGCTTTTCGGGACAGGCGTGGAAACTGTTTTTT. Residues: CASSFSGQAWKLFF.

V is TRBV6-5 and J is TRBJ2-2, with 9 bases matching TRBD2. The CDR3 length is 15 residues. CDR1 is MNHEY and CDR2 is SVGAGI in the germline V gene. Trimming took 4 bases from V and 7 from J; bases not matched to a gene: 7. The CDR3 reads CASSSLAGAIGELFF. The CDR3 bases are TGTGCCAGCAGTTCATTAGCGGGGGCTATCGGGGAGCTGTTTTTT.

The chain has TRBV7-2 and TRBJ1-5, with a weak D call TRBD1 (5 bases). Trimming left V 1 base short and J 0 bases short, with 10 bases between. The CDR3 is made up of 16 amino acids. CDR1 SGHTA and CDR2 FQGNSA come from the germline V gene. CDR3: CASSLVGLYSNQPQHF. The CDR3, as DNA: TGTGCCAGCAGCTTAGTGGGACTCTATAGCAATCAGCCCCAGCATTTT.

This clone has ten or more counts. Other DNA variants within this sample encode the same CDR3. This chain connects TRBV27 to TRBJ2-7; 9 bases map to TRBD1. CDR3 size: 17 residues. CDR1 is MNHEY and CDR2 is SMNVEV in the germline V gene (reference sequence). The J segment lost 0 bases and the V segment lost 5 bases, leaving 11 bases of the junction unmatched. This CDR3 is CASSKITGTGFSYEQYF. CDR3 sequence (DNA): TGTGCCAGCAGTAAAATTACCGGGACAGGGTTCTCCTACGAGCAGTACTTC.

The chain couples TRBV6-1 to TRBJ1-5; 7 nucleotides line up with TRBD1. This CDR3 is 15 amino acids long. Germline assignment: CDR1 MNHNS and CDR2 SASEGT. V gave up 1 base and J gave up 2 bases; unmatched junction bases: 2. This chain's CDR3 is CASSEGGTGNQPQHF. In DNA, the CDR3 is TGTGCCAGCAGTGAAGGCGGGACAGGCAATCAGCCCCAGCATTTT.

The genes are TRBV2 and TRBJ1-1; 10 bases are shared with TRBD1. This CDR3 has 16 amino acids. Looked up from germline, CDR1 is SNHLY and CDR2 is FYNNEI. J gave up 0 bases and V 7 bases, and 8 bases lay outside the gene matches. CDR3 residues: CASTTGTGALNTEAFF. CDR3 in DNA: TGTGCCAGCACCACGGGGACAGGGGCCTTGAACACTGAAGCTTTCTTT.

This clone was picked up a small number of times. The CDR3 region has the DNA TGTGCCAGCAGCTTGCGGGTGAACACCGGGGAGCTGTTTTTT. It codes for CASSLRVNTGELFF. The chain uses TRBV5-6 and TRBJ2-2; no definite D call. Trimming took 1 base from V and 1 from J, leaving 5 bases between them. The germline CDR1 and CDR2 sequences are SGHDT and YYEEEE. The CDR3 spans 14 residues. Full variable domain (missing parts from reference TRBV5-6 and TRBJ2-2): DAGVTQSPTHLIKTRGQQVTLRCSPKSGHDTVSWYQQALGQGPQFIFQYYEEEERQRGNFPDRFSGHQFPNYSSELNVNALLLGDSALYLCASSLRVNTGELFFGEGSRLTVL.

CDR3 DNA: TGTGCCAGCAGCTTGTACGGACTAGCGGGGGGAACCCAAGAGACCCAGTACTTC. This codes for CASSLYGLAGGTQETQYF. The J gene is TRBJ2-5, the V gene TRBV5-6; 14 nucleotides line up with TRBD2. Trimming cost V 1 base and J 1 base; bases outside gene matches: 6. This CDR3 is 18 amino acids long. The germline CDR1 and CDR2 sequences are SGHDT and YYEEEE.

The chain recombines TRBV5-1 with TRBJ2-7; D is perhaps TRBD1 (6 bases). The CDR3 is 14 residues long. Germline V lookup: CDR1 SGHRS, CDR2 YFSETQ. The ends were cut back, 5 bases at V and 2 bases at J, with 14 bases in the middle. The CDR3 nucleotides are TGCGCCAGCAGTTTCGAGGGGGTGCCCTACGAGCAGTACTTC. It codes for CASSFEGVPYEQYF.

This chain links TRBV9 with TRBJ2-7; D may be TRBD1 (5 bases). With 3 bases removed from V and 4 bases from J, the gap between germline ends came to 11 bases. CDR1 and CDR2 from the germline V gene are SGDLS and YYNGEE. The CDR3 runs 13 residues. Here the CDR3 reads CASSEGLLYEQYF. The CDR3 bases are TGTGCCAGCAGCGAGGGGCTGTTATACGAGCAGTACTTC.

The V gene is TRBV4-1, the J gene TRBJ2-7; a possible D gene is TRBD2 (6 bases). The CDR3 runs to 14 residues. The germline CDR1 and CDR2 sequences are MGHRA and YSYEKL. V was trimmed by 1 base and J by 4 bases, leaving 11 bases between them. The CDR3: CASSQGISGYEQYF. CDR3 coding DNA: TGCGCCAGCAGCCAAGGGATTAGCGGATACGAGCAGTACTTC.

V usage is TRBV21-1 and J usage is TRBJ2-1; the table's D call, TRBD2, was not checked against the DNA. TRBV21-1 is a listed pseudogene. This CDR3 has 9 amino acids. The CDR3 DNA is TGTGCCTCCGGTGTCGAGCAGTTCTTC. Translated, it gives CASGVEQFF.

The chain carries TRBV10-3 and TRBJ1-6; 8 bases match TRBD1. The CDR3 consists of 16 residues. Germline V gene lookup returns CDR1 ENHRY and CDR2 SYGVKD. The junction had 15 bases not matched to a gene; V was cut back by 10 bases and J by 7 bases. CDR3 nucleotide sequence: TGTGCCACCCTCTCAGGACAGGGAGGACACAATTCACCCCTCCACTTT. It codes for CATLSGQGGHNSPLHF.

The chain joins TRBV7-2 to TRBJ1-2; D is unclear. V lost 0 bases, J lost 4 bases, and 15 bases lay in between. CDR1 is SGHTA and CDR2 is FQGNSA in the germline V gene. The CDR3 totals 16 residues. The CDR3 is CASSLASTSYPYGYTF. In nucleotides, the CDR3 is TGTGCCAGCAGCTTAGCGTCTACCTCCTACCCCTATGGCTACACCTTC.